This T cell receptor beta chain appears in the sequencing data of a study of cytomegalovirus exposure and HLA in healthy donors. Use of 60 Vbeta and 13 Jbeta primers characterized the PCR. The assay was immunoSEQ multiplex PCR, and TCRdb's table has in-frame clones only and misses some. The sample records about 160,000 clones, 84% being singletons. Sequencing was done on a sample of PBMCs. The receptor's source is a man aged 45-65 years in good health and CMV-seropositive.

The CDR3 DNA reads TGTGCCAGCAGCTTAGCAACAGGGAGAAGTAAAAACATTCAGTACTTC. Protein sequence: CASSLATGRSKNIQYF. The chain links TRBV7-6 to TRBJ2-4, with D possibly matching TRBD1 (6 bases). The CDR3 length is 16 residues. Trimming cost V 0 bases and J 4 bases, with 13 bases left between them. The V gene's germline CDR1 is SGHVS and CDR2 FNYEAQ.